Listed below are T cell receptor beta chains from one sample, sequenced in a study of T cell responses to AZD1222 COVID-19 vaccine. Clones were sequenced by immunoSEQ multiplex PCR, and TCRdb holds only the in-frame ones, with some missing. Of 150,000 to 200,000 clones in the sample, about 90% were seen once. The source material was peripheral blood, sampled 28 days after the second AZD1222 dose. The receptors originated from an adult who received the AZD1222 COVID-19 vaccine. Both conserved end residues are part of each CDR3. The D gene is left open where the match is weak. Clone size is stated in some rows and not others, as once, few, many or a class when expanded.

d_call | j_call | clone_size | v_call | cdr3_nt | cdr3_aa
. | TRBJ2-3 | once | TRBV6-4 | TGTGCCAGCAGTGACTCGGGCAGGGGCCCAGATACGCAGTATTTT | CASSDSGRGPDTQYF
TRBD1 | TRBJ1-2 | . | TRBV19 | TGTGCCAGTAGTAGGGGGACAGTTAACTATGGCTACACCTTC | CASSRGTVNYGYTF
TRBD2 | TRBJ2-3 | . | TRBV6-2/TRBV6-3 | TGTGCCAGCAGTCCCCGAGGACTAGCAGCAGATACGCAGTATTTT | CASSPRGLAADTQYF
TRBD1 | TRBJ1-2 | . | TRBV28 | TGTGCCAGCAGTTCCGGACAGGGATGGGCCTATGGCTACACCTTC | CASSSGQGWAYGYTF
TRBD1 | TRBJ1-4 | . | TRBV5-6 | TGTGCCAGCAGCTTGGCAACAGGGGTGGCGAATGAAAAACTGTTTTTT | CASSLATGVANEKLFF
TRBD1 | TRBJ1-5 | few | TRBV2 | TGTGCCAGCAGAGGGACAGGGGGGGATTATTATAGCAATCAGCCCCAGCATTTT | CASRGTGGDYYSNQPQHF
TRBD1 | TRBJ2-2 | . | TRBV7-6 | TGTGCCAGCAGCTCCCGACAGGGTACCACCGGGGAGCTGTTTTTT | CASSSRQGTTGELFF
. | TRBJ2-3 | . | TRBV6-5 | TGTGCCAGCAGTCGCGACGAAACGATCCCAGATACGCAGTATTTT | CASSRDETIPDTQYF
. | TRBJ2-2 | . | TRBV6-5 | TGTGCCAGCAGTTACGAGGGGTCGAACACCGGGGAGCTGTTTTTT | CASSYEGSNTGELFF
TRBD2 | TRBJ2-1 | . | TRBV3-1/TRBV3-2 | TGTGCCAGCAGCCTCGGGACTAGCGTGGACAATGAGCAGTTCTTC | CASSLGTSVDNEQFF
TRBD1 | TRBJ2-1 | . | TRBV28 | TGTGCCAGCAGTTTCGCGGACAGGTCTTACAATGAGCAGTTCTTC | CASSFADRSYNEQFF
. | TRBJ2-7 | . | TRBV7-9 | TGTGCCAGCAGCTTAGCAGGGGACCCCTACGAGCAGTACTTC | CASSLAGDPYEQYF
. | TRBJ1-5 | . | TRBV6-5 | TGTGCCAGCAGGGGTGGCGAGCCCCAGCATTTT | CASRGGEPQHF
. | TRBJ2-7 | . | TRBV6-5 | TGTGCCAGCAGTTATAGTCAGCGAAGCTCCTACGAGCAGTACTTC | CASSYSQRSSYEQYF
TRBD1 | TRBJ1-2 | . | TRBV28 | TGTGCCAGCTTTGGGGCAGGGGGCAGTTATGGCTACACCTTC | CASFGAGGSYGYTF
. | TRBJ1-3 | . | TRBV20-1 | TGCAGTGCTCGTGCCCCAGGAAACACCATATATTTT | CSARAPGNTIYF
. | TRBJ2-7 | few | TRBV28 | TGTGCCAGCAGTGTGAGGGGGTCCCTCTCCTACGAGCAGTACTTC | CASSVRGSLSYEQYF